The clone carrying this TCR beta chain was detected once. One entry per CDR3 protein results from TCRdb running MiXCR on the RT-PCR reads. The repertoire holds almost 700,000 distinct CDR3 sequences, with approximately 15% as singletons. V was trimmed by 3 bases and J by 0 bases, leaving 15 bases between them. CDR3 length: 16 amino acids. Germline V gene lookup returns CDR1 DFQATT and CDR2 SNEGSKA (reference sequence). The genes are TRBV20-1 and TRBJ2-1, with D possibly called TRBD1 or TRBD2 (6 bases each). The receptor was isolated from a female donor in good health, serving as a healthy control. Sequenced input: memory CD4+ T cells from blood. Here the CDR3 reads CSASNRGGSSYNEQFF. In DNA form, the CDR3 reads TGCAGTGCTAGTAACCGAGGGGGGAGCTCCTACAATGAGCAGTTCTTC.